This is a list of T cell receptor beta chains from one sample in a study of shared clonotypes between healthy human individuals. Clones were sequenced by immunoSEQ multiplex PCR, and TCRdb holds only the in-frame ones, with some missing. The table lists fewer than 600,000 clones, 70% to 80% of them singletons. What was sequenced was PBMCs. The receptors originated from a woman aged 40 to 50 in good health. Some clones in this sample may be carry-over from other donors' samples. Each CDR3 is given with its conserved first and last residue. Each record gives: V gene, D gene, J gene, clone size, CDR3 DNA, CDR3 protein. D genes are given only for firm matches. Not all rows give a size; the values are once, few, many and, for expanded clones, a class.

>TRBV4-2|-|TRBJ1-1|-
TGTGCCAGCAGCCAAGAACGGGACCACACTGAAGCTTTCTTT
CASSQERDHTEAFF
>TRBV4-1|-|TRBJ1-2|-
TGCGCCAGCAGCCATTACGGACCGAGGACCTTC
CASSHYGPRTF
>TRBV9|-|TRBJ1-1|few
TGTGCCAGCAGCTTAAGACAGACGAACACTGAAGCTTTCTTT
CASSLRQTNTEAFF
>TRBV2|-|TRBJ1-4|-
TGTGCCAGCAGTGAAAGTCGGAATAATGAAAAACTGTTTTTT
CASSESRNNEKLFF
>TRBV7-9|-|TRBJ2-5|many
TGTGCCAGCAGCTTGGGCGCGGGTAGAAAAGAGACCCAGTACTTC
CASSLGAGRKETQYF
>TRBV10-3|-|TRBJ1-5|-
TGTGCCATAGGGGGGGCCCTCAATCAGCCCCAGCATTTT
CAIGGALNQPQHF
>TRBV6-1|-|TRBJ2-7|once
TGTGCCAGCAGTGATCGTCCGGACTACGAGCAGTACTTC
CASSDRPDYEQYF
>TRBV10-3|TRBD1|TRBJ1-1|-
TGTGCCATCAGGGGGACAGGATTGAACACTGAAGCTTTCTTT
CAIRGTGLNTEAFF
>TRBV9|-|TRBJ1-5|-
TGTGCCAGCAGCCCGAATAGCAATCAGCCCCAGCATTTT
CASSPNSNQPQHF
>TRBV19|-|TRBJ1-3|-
TGTGCCAGTACCCCTCGAGGGTTAACTGGAAACACCATATATTTT
CASTPRGLTGNTIYF
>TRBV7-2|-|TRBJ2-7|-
TGTGCCAGCAGCTCGGACCGCTACGAGCAGTACTTC
CASSSDRYEQYF
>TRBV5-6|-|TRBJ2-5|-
TGTGCCAGCAGCCCCACTACTAGCAGCCAAGAGACCCAGTACTTC
CASSPTTSSQETQYF
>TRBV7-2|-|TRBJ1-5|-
TGTGCCAGCAGCTCTATCGGACCATATCAGCCCCAGCATTTT
CASSSIGPYQPQHF
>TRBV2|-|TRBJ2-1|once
TGTGCCAGCGCGGAACAGGGTCCCTACAATGAGCAGTTCTTC
CASAEQGPYNEQFF
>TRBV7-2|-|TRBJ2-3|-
TGTGCCAGCAGCCCCCGGACTACGCTCACAGATACGCAGTATTTT
CASSPRTTLTDTQYF
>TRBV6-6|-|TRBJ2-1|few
TGTGCCAGCAGTTACCCTCGTGAGAGTCAGTTCTTC
CASSYPRESQFF
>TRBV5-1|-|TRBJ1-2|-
TGCGCCAGCAGCCCGACAGCCCTCTCTAACTATGGCTACACCTTC
CASSPTALSNYGYTF
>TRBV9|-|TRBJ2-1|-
TGTGCCAGCAGCCCCCGGAACCCCGGCAGCAATGAGCAGTTCTTC
CASSPRNPGSNEQFF
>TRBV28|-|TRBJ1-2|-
TGTGCCAGCTTGACCCACGCTAACTATGGCTACACCTTC
CASLTHANYGYTF
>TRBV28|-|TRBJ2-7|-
TGTGCCAGCGGAAGCGGGACAGGAGGTTACGAGCAGTACTTC
CASGSGTGGYEQYF
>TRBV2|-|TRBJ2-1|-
TGTGCCAGTTGCAGGGTCGTCATCACTGAGCAGTTCTTC
CASCRVVITEQFF